Included here is one T cell receptor beta chain sequence, with context. This clone appeared once. Its antigen has not been determined. No quality values exist for individual bases; no much larger clone is one base distant. These data originate in a study of shared clonotypes between healthy human individuals (dated by TCRdb to the early 2020s). A note on the overall study: The cohort included three men and a couple of women between 18 and 49 years of age. For each donor, three plates each were used for CD4 naive and CD4 memory, two plates were used for CD8 naive, and one plate was used for CD8 memory. Blood TCR repertoires of five healthy adults were deeply sequenced to estimate repertoire size and the extent of clonotype sharing between individuals. To increase sequencing depth and limit assay-specific biases, different laboratories used diverse techniques to prepare libraries and sequence TCR repertoires. Leukapheresis yielded between about 0.85 and 10 billion PBMCs per donor.

The paper as a whole reports these results and caveats: The small number of donors limited the genetic and exposure-history diversity represented. Approximately 5% of naive CD4, 3.5% of naive CD8, approximately 2.2% of memory CD4, and more than 0.35% of memory CD8 clonotypes were shared across a few donors. Naive subsets generally had larger estimated clonotype richness than memory subsets did. Pairwise subsampling indicated that sequencing depth was expected to affect the degree of clonotype sharing among donors. Compared with non-shared clonotypes, the clonotypes found in all four sorted-subset donors had higher generation probabilities. Sampling was restricted to blood, and TCR repertoires in tissue are likely to differ from TCR repertoires in blood. Rarefaction of sorted-subset datasets indicated incomplete sequencing despite the large sequencing depth.

Using the deep immunoSEQ assay, multiplex PCR amplified TCR CDR3 regions from genomic DNA. For each cell subset, the extracted genomic DNA was distributed evenly across all wells of several immunoSEQ 96-well plates, and each plate served as one replicate. Each replicate PCR for sorted subsets received about 210 ng genomic DNA, equal to about 30,000 T cell genomes. Purified libraries were measured with a Qubit 3.0 fluorometer, size-checked on a Bioanalyzer 2100, and measured again with the KAPA Library Quantification kit. Each immunoSEQ 96-well plate was sequenced on its own single-read 150-cycle Illumina NextSeq 550 flow cell. The original pipeline was this. The immunoSEQ output contained only junctional sequences without quality scores, so filtering could not match that applied to full-length reads. Sequences were annotated with PyIR, a Python wrapper for IgBLAST v1.9, using IMGT germline references to assign V/J genes and CDR3. Any read was removed if the V/J assignment was weak (E-value above 1e-6), the CDR3 was missing, or the read contained stop codons, out-of-frame junctions, or ambiguous translated residues. A V3J clonotype was defined by an identical inferred V gene, J gene, and CDR3 amino acid sequence. To compute the percentage overlap between repertoires, the number of shared unique clonotypes was divided by the size of the smaller repertoire. RTK rarefaction, the Chao1 estimator, and Recon v2.1 estimates of unobserved clonotypes were used to assess repertoire richness. Generation probabilities for all TCRbeta clonotypes obtained by the gDNA method from a handful of donors were computed using OLGA. TCRdb stores this immuneACCESS table with in-frame sequences only. Part of the clones is absent; in the studies checked, under half of the shortfall reflects unresolved V genes, and no reason is known for the rest. V and J calls and clone size come straight from that table; D and trimming were deduced from the DNA. The sample table lists about 680,000 clones, about 80% of them with a count of one. Around 1.8% of the sample comes from the top ten.

Donors were healthy HIV-negative adults with no recently reported acute infections or vaccinations. All donors were Caucasian adults living in Nashville, Tennessee, USA. CD4+ T cells were enriched by magnetic negative selection, after which naive cells were positively selected on CD45RA and the negative fraction was taken as the memory subset. After blood collection by leukapheresis, PBMCs were isolated using Ficoll-Histopaque density gradient centrifugation and then cryopreserved in the vapor phase of liquid nitrogen. Purity and quantity of every magnetically sorted T cell population were checked by analytical flow cytometry. Genomic DNA was isolated from each sorted fraction and quantified by UV absorbance on a Nanodrop 2000c. Germline trimming: 4 bases from V, 2 bases from J; junction bases outside gene matches: 9. The CDR3 numbers 18 residues from cysteine through phenylalanine. Left in the record is the CDR3 DNA by itself, 54 bases read in frame from the first base. From a lookup of the germline V gene (reference sequence), CDR1 and CDR2 are LNHDA and SQIVND.

This chain joins TRBV19 to TRBJ2-3; the central 13 bases match TRBD2. This clonotype originated in a woman aged 25 to 39 in good health. What was sequenced was memory CD4+ T cells sorted from blood. Sample cell subset or site, as interpreted from the label and publication: CD45RA-negative fraction. The nucleotide sequence is given as TGTGCCAGTAGTAGGACTAGCGGGAGTATTTCCCCCACAGATACGCAGTATTTT. Its coded protein is CASSRTSGSISPTDTQYF. Extended through the reference TRBV19 and TRBJ2-3 proteins, this CDR3 yields the full variable domain: DGGITQSPKYLFRKEGQNVTLSCEQNLNHDAMYWYRQDPGQGLRLIYYSQIVNDFQKGDIAEGYSVSREKKESFPLTVTSAQKNPTAFYLCASSRTSGSISPTDTQYFGPGTRLTVL.